The rows below give T cell receptor beta chains drawn from one sample of a study of T cell changes during pregnancy in multiple sclerosis. This table comes from immunoSEQ multiplex PCR, and its TCRdb copy is limited to in-frame clones, with some not included. This table holds under 80,000 clones, 75% to 95% found once. This sample comprised CD4+ T cells from peripheral blood mononuclear cells, obtained in the second trimester of pregnancy. Source of these receptors: a female donor with multiple sclerosis, enrolled in a pregnancy study. Both conserved end residues are trimmed from each CDR3.

TRBJ2-2 TRBV11-2 ASSFPGGTGELF
TRBJ2-7 TRBV6-6 ASSFRAHEQY
TRBJ2-1 TRBV28 ASSYRDFYNEQF
TRBJ2-2 TRBV4-1 ASSKEGGSDTGELF
TRBJ2-7 TRBV11-2 ASSEWGTGSYEQY
TRBJ2-7 TRBV7-3 ASSLGTGSNEQY
TRBJ2-7 TRBV9 ASSVDSRSYEQY
TRBJ2-3 TRBV7-2 ASSPRPEGQY
TRBJ2-7 TRBV7-6 ASSSQAFSYEQY
TRBJ1-2 TRBV6-5 ASSSTGSTYGYT
TRBJ1-1 TRBV11-2 ASSLGQGNTEAF
TRBJ2-2 TRBV19 ASSRTEFANTGELF
TRBJ1-2 TRBV28 ASSSGRSQPYGYT
TRBJ2-5 TRBV5-1 ASSRTLAGGEETQY
TRBJ1-1 TRBV14 ASSQRKGILNTEAF
TRBJ1-1 TRBV19 ASSIRDGRMNTEAF
TRBJ2-1 TRBV1 TSSQALNFVEQF
TRBJ2-2 TRBV5-4 ASSLGGLAGTGELF
TRBJ2-1 TRBV7-9 ASSLSGTSSYNEQF
TRBJ2-5 TRBV4-2 ASSQDSSGTPPQY
TRBJ2-2 TRBV2 ASSRAGRGTGELF
TRBJ2-1 TRBV20-1 SAREPVEQF
TRBJ2-6 TRBV4-2 ASSQVMVAGPSGANVLT